This is a list of T cell receptor beta chains from one sample in a study of T cells after yellow fever vaccination. TCRdb reprocessed the 5' RACE reads via MiXCR and lists one record per CDR3 protein. The sample includes around 320,000 distinct CDR3 sequences, 9.5% to 12% seen only once; the top ten take roughly 3%. This specimen consisted of CD4+ T cells sorted from PBMCs, obtained 45 days after the yellow fever booster vaccination. These receptors were obtained from a man aged 18 to 29 who received the YFV17D yellow fever vaccine. Both conserved end residues are part of each CDR3. The order of the fields is D gene, J gene, V gene, clone size, CDR3 DNA, CDR3 protein. A D gene is named only where the DNA matches it firmly. A row's size may be missing; if present it is once, few, many or a size class.

d_gene: TRBD2
j_gene: TRBJ2-4
v_gene: TRBV6-2/TRBV6-3
abundance: .
CDR3nt: TGTGCCAGCAGCCGAGTCGGACTAGCGGGATGGGACATTCAGTACTTC
CDR3aa: CASSRVGLAGWDIQYF

d_gene: .
j_gene: TRBJ2-7
v_gene: TRBV10-2
abundance: few
CDR3nt: TGCGCCAGCAGTGTACAGGGACTCTCGCAGTACTTC
CDR3aa: CASSVQGLSQYF

d_gene: .
j_gene: TRBJ2-5
v_gene: TRBV7-7
abundance: .
CDR3nt: TGTGCTAGCAGCTCCACCCGCCAGGAGACCCAGTACTTC
CDR3aa: CASSSTRQETQYF

d_gene: .
j_gene: TRBJ1-6
v_gene: TRBV12-3/TRBV12-4
abundance: few
CDR3nt: TGTGCCAGCAGTCTCAGGGGTGGGTTCAATTCACCCCTCCACTTT
CDR3aa: CASSLRGGFNSPLHF

d_gene: .
j_gene: TRBJ1-1
v_gene: TRBV6-2/TRBV6-3
abundance: .
CDR3nt: TGTGCCAGCAGTTACTCAGACCCCCGCCACTACGTGAACACTGAAGCTTTCTTT
CDR3aa: CASSYSDPRHYVNTEAFF

d_gene: .
j_gene: TRBJ2-5
v_gene: TRBV29-1
abundance: few
CDR3nt: TGCAGCCACAGGACCTTTAACCAAGAGACCCAGTACTTC
CDR3aa: CSHRTFNQETQYF

d_gene: TRBD1
j_gene: TRBJ1-4
v_gene: TRBV12-3/TRBV12-4
abundance: .
CDR3nt: TGTGCCAGCAGCCCTGAGTTCCGAATTCGGACAGGGGGAAGTTGGGAAAAACTGTTTTTT
CDR3aa: CASSPEFRIRTGGSWEKLFF

d_gene: TRBD1
j_gene: TRBJ2-3
v_gene: TRBV5-6
abundance: .
CDR3nt: TGTGCCAGCAGCCCCCTCGGACAGGGGACAGACGATACGCAGTATTTT
CDR3aa: CASSPLGQGTDDTQYF

d_gene: .
j_gene: TRBJ2-3
v_gene: TRBV7-9
abundance: .
CDR3nt: TGTGCCAGCACCTCATTAAATACGGCAGGCACAGATACGCAGTATTTT
CDR3aa: CASTSLNTAGTDTQYF

d_gene: .
j_gene: TRBJ1-3
v_gene: TRBV5-1
abundance: few
CDR3nt: TGCGCCAGCAGCTTGGAACCCTCCTACTCTGGAAACACCATATATTTT
CDR3aa: CASSLEPSYSGNTIYF

d_gene: TRBD1
j_gene: TRBJ2-1
v_gene: TRBV5-1
abundance: few
CDR3nt: TGCGCCAGTAACCGGGACAGGGGACCCTACAATGAGCAGTTCTTC
CDR3aa: CASNRDRGPYNEQFF

d_gene: .
j_gene: TRBJ2-2
v_gene: TRBV5-1
abundance: .
CDR3nt: TGCGCCAGCAGCTCCCTGGACTTTTCCTTCGGGGAGCTGTTTTTT
CDR3aa: CASSSLDFSFGELFF

d_gene: TRBD1
j_gene: TRBJ1-1
v_gene: TRBV9
abundance: many
CDR3nt: TGTGCCAGCAGCCCTAGGGGGCGAGGTGAAGCTTTCTTT
CDR3aa: CASSPRGRGEAFF

d_gene: .
j_gene: TRBJ2-7
v_gene: TRBV12-3/TRBV12-4
abundance: many
CDR3nt: TGTGCCAGCACTCTTCAATCCGGGACACCCATCTTC
CDR3aa: CASTLQSGTPIF

d_gene: .
j_gene: TRBJ2-7
v_gene: TRBV4-1
abundance: .
CDR3nt: TGCGCCAGCAGCCAAGTCGGAGGGGGCCGCCCCGAGCAGTACTTC
CDR3aa: CASSQVGGGRPEQYF

d_gene: TRBD1
j_gene: TRBJ1-1
v_gene: TRBV20-1
abundance: .
CDR3nt: TGCAGTGCTCCGGACAGGAAGCCTATGAACACTGAAGCTTTCTTT
CDR3aa: CSAPDRKPMNTEAFF

d_gene: TRBD2
j_gene: TRBJ2-3
v_gene: TRBV27
abundance: .
CDR3nt: TGTGCCAGCGGACGACTAGCTCCTTTTAAAGATACGCAGTATTTT
CDR3aa: CASGRLAPFKDTQYF

d_gene: .
j_gene: TRBJ2-2
v_gene: TRBV19
abundance: .
CDR3nt: TGTGCCAGTGCGACGAACACCGGGGAGCTGTTTTTT
CDR3aa: CASATNTGELFF

d_gene: .
j_gene: TRBJ2-7
v_gene: TRBV11-2
abundance: many
CDR3nt: TGTGCCAGCAGCTTATCCCCGGACAGACCCTACGAGCAGTACTTC
CDR3aa: CASSLSPDRPYEQYF

d_gene: .
j_gene: TRBJ1-6
v_gene: TRBV6-5
abundance: few
CDR3nt: TGTGCCAGCATCCCCGACAGGATTAATTCACCCCTCCACTTT
CDR3aa: CASIPDRINSPLHF

d_gene: .
j_gene: TRBJ2-5
v_gene: TRBV20-1
abundance: many
CDR3nt: TGCAGTGCGCCGATTAGCGAGACCCAGTACTTC
CDR3aa: CSAPISETQYF

d_gene: .
j_gene: TRBJ2-1
v_gene: TRBV5-1
abundance: .
CDR3nt: TGCGCCAGCAGCTTTTTAGCAGTTGACAATGAGAAGTTCTTC
CDR3aa: CASSFLAVDNEKFF

d_gene: TRBD1
j_gene: TRBJ2-7
v_gene: TRBV12-5
abundance: .
CDR3nt: TGTGCTAGTGGTTCCCGATCCGGGACAGCCAGCTACGAGCAGTACTTC
CDR3aa: CASGSRSGTASYEQYF

d_gene: .
j_gene: TRBJ1-5
v_gene: TRBV5-1
abundance: few
CDR3nt: TGCGCCAGCAGCTTGTCTGGGGGCGGAGGTCAGCCCCAGCATTTT
CDR3aa: CASSLSGGGGQPQHF